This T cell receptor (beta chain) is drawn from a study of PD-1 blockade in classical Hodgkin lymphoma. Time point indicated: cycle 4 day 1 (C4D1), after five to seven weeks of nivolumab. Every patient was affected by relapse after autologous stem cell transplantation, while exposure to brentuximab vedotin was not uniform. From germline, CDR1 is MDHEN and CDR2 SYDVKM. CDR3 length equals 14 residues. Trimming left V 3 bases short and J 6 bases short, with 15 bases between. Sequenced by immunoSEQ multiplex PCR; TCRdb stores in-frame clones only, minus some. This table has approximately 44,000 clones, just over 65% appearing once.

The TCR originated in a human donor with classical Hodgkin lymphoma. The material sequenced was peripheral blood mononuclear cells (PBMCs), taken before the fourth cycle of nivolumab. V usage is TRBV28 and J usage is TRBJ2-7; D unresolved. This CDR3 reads CASSFPLLGSEQYF. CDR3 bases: TGTGCCAGCAGTTTCCCCCTTCTGGGTTCCGAGCAGTACTTC. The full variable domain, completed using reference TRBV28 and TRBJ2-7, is DVKVTQSSRYLVKRTGEKVFLECVQDMDHENMFWYRQDPGLGLRLIYFSYDVKMKEKGDIPEGYSVSREKKERFSLILESASTNQTSMYLCASSFPLLGSEQYFGPGTRLTVT.